This T cell receptor (beta chain) was documented in a study of T cell responses to AZD1222 COVID-19 vaccine (dated by TCRdb to the early 2020s). At the level of the whole study: A total of approximately 250 trial participants underwent TCR sequencing, of whom around 210 had received two doses of AZD1222 and some 25 had received two doses of the MenACWY control vaccine. Trial participants were enrolled into age subgroups of 18-55, 56-69 and 70-plus years, which contained approximately 150, 28 and 58 TCR-sequenced participants, respectively. Study-level results and caveats: In the small 56-69-year group, the increase in depth fell short of significance, most likely because of low power. Participants were mostly white British and included more females than males, and it was suggested by the authors that clonal diversity may have been underestimated. No day 14 peak-response samples were available, so repertoires were characterized only after the peak T cell response. After two AZD1222 doses, spike-specific TCR breadth and depth were significantly higher than at day 0 and than in MenACWY recipients. Conclusions about previously exposed vaccinees are limited, since just 6 or 7 AZD1222 recipients were seropositive for SARS-CoV-2 at baseline. Reportedly, close to half of the unique spike-specific TCRs recognized epitopes lying outside the regions that are mutated in the B.1.351 and B.1.1.7 variants. The whole spike protein was spanned by vaccine-associated CD4 TCRs, and dominant responses were seen in regions 160-218 and 743-854.

A note on this clone: Its antigen remains undetermined. Qualities for individual bases were not recorded, and no much larger clone is one base off.

The CDR3 regions of human TCRbeta chains were subjected to immunosequencing. Processing in the source paper ran as follows. Repertoire TCRs were checked for matches against a reference library of SARS-CoV-2-specific TCRs that had been generated using the MIRA antigen-specificity platform. Breadth was defined as the fraction of unique TCRs that were SARS-CoV-2-associated. Depth was defined as the fraction of total T cells that were SARS-CoV-2-associated. Using the MIRA data, every spike-specific TCR was mapped to the spike region that the TCR reacted to and assigned to either a CD4 or a CD8 class. Log10-transformed breadth and depth values were compared by one-way ANOVA with Sidak's multiple comparisons tests. The immuneACCESS repertoire file appears here via TCRdb, limited to in-frame rearrangements. These files lack a portion of the clones; in checked studies, under half of the deficit traces to unresolved V genes, and the cause of the others is not known. Clone size and V and J calls were adopted from that table, with D and trimming inferred from the DNA. This sample lists some 180,000 clones; approximately 92% were detected once. The ten largest clones represent around 3.6% of the sample.

V sheds 6 bases and J sheds 0 bases, leaving 18 bases between their ends. CDR1 SGHRS and CDR2 YFSETQ are derived from the germline V gene. The CDR3 numbers 16 residues from cysteine through phenylalanine. The retained sequence is limited to the CDR3, 48 bases, with the frame set at the first base. What this sample's time point label stands for: about 28 days (+/-7) after the second vaccine dose. This sample's treatment or condition label indicates: meningococcal conjugate vaccine given as trial control. Samples from vaccinated people were obtained from the UK trials COV001 and COV002, which included a single-blind randomized controlled phase 2/3 trial of AZD1222 (ChAdOx1 nCoV-19) in healthy adults. Trial participant PBMC samples were collected at day 0 and day 28 after the second dose for TCRbeta chain sequencing.

This sequence uses TRBV5-1 and TRBJ1-2; the D gene is possibly TRBD1, with 6 bases matching. This clonotype originated in an adult who received the MenACWY meningococcal vaccine as a control. Sequences were derived from peripheral blood, sampled 28 days after the second dose of the MenACWY control vaccine. The CDR3 region: CASTRGGINSNYGYTF. The DNA sequence is given as TGCGCCAGCACCAGAGGGGGAATAAACTCTAACTATGGCTACACCTTC. The full variable domain, with segments outside the CDR3 supplied by the reference TRBV5-1 and TRBJ1-2 proteins, appears as KAGVTQTPRYLIKTRGQQVTLSCSPISGHRSVSWYQQTPGQGLQFLFEYFSETQRNKGNFPGRFSGRQFSNSRSEMNVSTLELGDSALYLCASTRGGINSNYGYTFGSGTRLTVV.